A selection of T cell receptor beta chains follows, all from one sample in a study of human T cells and chemical hapten exposure. Each CDR3 protein is one row after TCRdb ran MiXCR on the RACE reads. Here the sample spans around 100,000 distinct CDR3 sequences, 10% to 12% being singletons. This sample comprised whole blood, obtained in connection with sensitization to the hapten diphenylcyclopropenone (DPC). Every receptor here comes from a woman aged 40 to 49 with alopecia areata. Some clones in this sample may be carry-over from other donors' samples. Each CDR3 is given without its conserved first and last residue. Size is omitted from some rows. Given values are once, few, many or a class for expanded clones.

J gene,clone size,V gene,CDR3 protein
TRBJ2-2,-,TRBV7-9,ASSPGQGASGELF
TRBJ2-7,-,TRBV5-1,ASSLERSSYEQY
TRBJ2-7,-,TRBV2,ASSDQGSNEQY
TRBJ2-5,-,TRBV4-2,ASSQEGYSQETQY
TRBJ1-5,many,TRBV12-3/TRBV12-4,ASSFAKNQPQH
TRBJ2-1,few,TRBV3-1,ASSQERAWLAGANEQF
TRBJ2-2,many,TRBV3-2,ASPRESNTGELF
TRBJ2-7,many,TRBV6-5,ASRRPGQGGEQY
TRBJ1-5,-,TRBV4-2,ASSQAGTGNQPQH
TRBJ2-7,many,TRBV7-2,ASSFTPESYEQY
TRBJ2-7,-,TRBV6-2/TRBV6-3,ASMVPYEQY
TRBJ1-1,many,TRBV30,AWSGARDAEAF
TRBJ2-7,few,TRBV5-1,ASSLEGYYEQY
TRBJ2-1,-,TRBV12-5,ASGPQGL
TRBJ1-1,-,TRBV10-3,AINRGRDTEAF
TRBJ2-7,few,TRBV10-3,AIRDSTAPSGEQY
TRBJ2-7,many,TRBV6-6,ASSSSGTSGSYEQY
TRBJ2-2,-,TRBV2,ASSEGRAGANTGELY
TRBJ1-1,many,TRBV10-3,AISPGQGWTEAF
TRBJ1-2,many,TRBV7-2,ASSLAPLGVNYGYT
TRBJ2-7,few,TRBV7-2,ASSSAAGSGQY
TRBJ2-3,-,TRBV18,ATLGGGRTDTQY
TRBJ2-1,-,TRBV20-1,SARFRTGGNEQF
TRBJ2-5,many,TRBV6-6,ASSFGGETQY
TRBJ2-3,-,TRBV20-1,SARGGSEGDTQY
TRBJ1-1,-,TRBV24-1,ATSDSGPGGGAF
TRBJ1-5,few,TRBV28,ASRPDRISNQPQH
TRBJ2-2,-,TRBV7-2,ASSLGGTGELF
TRBJ2-1,many,TRBV7-9,ASSIDYVEQF
TRBJ1-5,many,TRBV6-1,ASSEAGTGSNQPQH
TRBJ1-6,few,TRBV29-1,SALTGSSPLH
TRBJ2-1,-,TRBV1,TSSQDPGTSGMGNEQF
TRBJ2-3,many,TRBV11-2,ASSPDRATDTQY
TRBJ2-3,few,TRBV11-1,ASSLRGAAGRDTQY
TRBJ2-3,many,TRBV5-1,ASSPGAFSTDTQY
TRBJ2-1,few,TRBV7-3,ASSSRGAGDEQF
TRBJ2-1,-,TRBV7-2,ASSRQGLLLYNEQF
TRBJ2-2,many,TRBV27,ASSFLGLAGGNAGELF
TRBJ1-3,-,TRBV4-1,ASSQLGLTGNTTY
TRBJ2-3,many,TRBV7-9,ASSRRGQSTDTQY
TRBJ1-5,-,TRBV28,ASSMTGLGNQPQH
TRBJ2-5,-,TRBV2,ASSTRLAGQETQY
TRBJ1-3,-,TRBV4-3,ASSQVSLGGPGNTIY
TRBJ2-1,few,TRBV27,ASSLIRRYYNEQF
TRBJ2-7,many,TRBV24-1,ATSRQELYEQY
TRBJ2-3,few,TRBV10-3,AISRLAGDTDTQY
TRBJ1-4,-,TRBV27,ASSRLGQGAQANEKLF
TRBJ2-5,many,TRBV7-2,ASSSVMSSGQETQY
TRBJ2-5,-,TRBV30,AWSVGGIRETQY
TRBJ2-1,few,TRBV18,ASSQGTGGEQF
TRBJ2-7,many,TRBV20-1,SARDQTSGSSEQY
TRBJ1-3,many,TRBV11-2,ASSQGSSGNTIY
TRBJ2-7,-,TRBV29-1,SVEDAEQY
TRBJ1-5,-,TRBV28,ASSLGQGDGKPQH
TRBJ1-5,many,TRBV20-1,SASGTALPLQH
TRBJ2-1,many,TRBV11-2,ASSLKGANEQF
TRBJ2-1,-,TRBV6-5,ASSYGGGLAKNEQF